These 24 T cell receptor beta chains came from one sample sequenced in a study of T cell repertoires in cytomegalovirus infection. MiXCR, applied by TCRdb to the reads, yields one record per CDR3 protein. The profile shows roughly 100,000 distinct CDR3 sequences, less than 55% of them singletons. Antigens for these TCRs are unknown. This sample comprised CD8+ T cells from cultured PBMCs, obtained from culture after CMV antigen stimulation. All receptors come from a human donor in good health (CMV status not recorded). Some clones in this sample may be carry-over from other donors' samples.

On this clonotype: Its ends do not fully match the called genes, so a read error is possible. The chain employs TRBV7-4 and TRBJ1-2, with D tentatively TRBD1 (5 bases). This CDR3 region has 15 residues. Looked up from germline, CDR1 is SGHVT and CDR2 is SQSDAQ. The CDR3 DNA reads TGTGCCAGCAACTTACCTGGGGCGGACCCATATGGCTACACCTTC. This gives the protein CASNLPGADPYGYTF.

The rearrangement links TRBV12-3 or TRBV12-4 to TRBJ1-2; no reliable D call. V lost 6 bases and J lost 2, with 7 bases in between. The CDR3 contains 12 residues. The CDR3 protein is CASSTPNYGYTF. The CDR3 DNA sequence: TGTGCCAGCAGCACACCGAACTATGGCTACACCTTC.

The J gene is TRBJ2-7, the V gene TRBV2; D possibly uses TRBD1 or TRBD2 (5 bases each). The CDR3 has 13 amino acids. V dropped 5 bases and J dropped 3 bases, with 11 bases sitting between them. Germline loops: CDR1 SNHLY, CDR2 FYNNEI. CDR3 DNA: TGTGCCAGCAGTCCAGGGAGAGACTACGAGCAGTACTTC. Amino acids: CASSPGRDYEQYF.

This clonotype was seen many times. The chain is built from TRBV24-1 and TRBJ1-5; D unresolved. Trimming removed 2 bases from V and 6 bases from J, with 4 bases in between. The CDR3 runs to 12 residues. The germline CDR1 and CDR2 sequences are KGHDR and SFDVKD. The CDR3 spells CATSDSGQPQHF. CDR3 nucleotide sequence: TGTGCCACCAGTGATTCTGGTCAGCCCCAGCATTTT.

The V and J genes are TRBV4-1 and TRBJ2-1; 9 positions agree with TRBD2. Trimming took 0 bases from V and 8 from J; bases not matched to a gene: 11. The CDR3 contains 17 residues. Germline CDR1 reads MGHRA; CDR2 reads YSYEKL. The CDR3 spells CASSQDRWRGGPDEQFF. The DNA of the CDR3 is TGCGCCAGCAGCCAAGATCGGTGGCGGGGGGGCCCCGATGAGCAGTTCTTC.

The rearrangement joins TRBV27 to TRBJ1-1; possibly TRBD1 for D (5 bases). This CDR3 has 14 residues. Germline loops: CDR1 MNHEY, CDR2 SMNVEV (reference sequence). V was shortened by 4 bases and J by 5 bases, with 14 bases between the two germline ends. CDR3 region: CASSWGGSGTEAFF. The CDR3 DNA reads TGTGCCAGCAGTTGGGGGGGGTCGGGGACTGAAGCTTTCTTT.

There are a few counts of this clonotype. V and J are TRBV27 and TRBJ2-2; the D gene is possibly TRBD2 (6 bases). The CDR3 covers 15 residues. The V end lost 2 bases, the J end lost 5 bases, and 12 bases lay between the germline ends. Looked up from germline, CDR1 is MNHEY and CDR2 is SMNVEV (reference sequence). The CDR3 nucleotides read TGTGCCAGCAGTTTAGCGGGGAGAGGGACCGGGGAGCTGTTTTTT. Its translation is CASSLAGRGTGELFF.

V usage is TRBV7-3 and J usage is TRBJ1-1; D is perhaps TRBD1 (5 bases). The CDR3 length is 14 residues. Trimming removed 1 base at V and 8 bases at J, with 14 bases between. CDR1 is SGHTA and CDR2 is FQGTGA in the germline V gene. The CDR3 loop is CASSLRQGLAEAFF. The CDR3 DNA reads as TGTGCCAGCAGCTTAAGGCAGGGTTTGGCGGAAGCTTTCTTT.

The chain combines TRBV5-1 with TRBJ2-7; 7 bases align to TRBD1. CDR3 length: 15 amino acids. From germline, CDR1 is SGHRS and CDR2 YFSETQ. The ends lost 4 bases at V and 5 bases at J; junction bases unmatched: 12. The CDR3 reads CASSLMGYRGDEQYF. DNA of the CDR3: TGCGCCAGCAGCCTAATGGGATACAGGGGCGACGAGCAGTACTTC.

This clonotype was seen at least ten times. This chain joins TRBV4-2 and TRBJ1-5, with TRBD1 as a possible D gene (5 bases). From germline, CDR1 is LGHNA and CDR2 YNFKEQ. Trimming took 4 bases from V and 4 from J, leaving 17 bases between them. The CDR3 has 16 residues. CDR3 nucleotide sequence: TGTGCCAGCAGCCTCTTGGGGGGGGATGAGAATCAGCCCCAGCATTTT. Amino acids: CASSLLGGDENQPQHF.

CDR3 residues: CSAFRGGDSQPQHF. Here the CDR3 DNA reads TGCAGCGCCTTCAGGGGGGGGGATAGTCAGCCCCAGCATTTT. The rearrangement links TRBV29-1 to TRBJ1-5; TRBD1 matches at 7 bases. Germline values: CDR1 SQVTM, CDR2 ANQGSEA. Trimming took 7 bases from V and 6 from J; bases not matched to a gene: 12. The CDR3 runs to 14 residues.

The rearrangement joins TRBV20-1 to TRBJ2-1; D perhaps matches TRBD2 (7 bases). Germline V gene lookup returns CDR1 DFQATT and CDR2 SNEGSKA (reference sequence). V was pared by 1 base and J by 3 bases, with 13 bases between. This CDR3 is 15 amino acids long. Here the CDR3 reads CSARAAGAFYNEQFF. DNA for the CDR3: TGCAGTGCTAGAGCTGCGGGGGCCTTCTACAATGAGCAGTTCTTC.

V gene TRBV5-1 combines with J gene TRBJ1-1; no clear D. The V gene lost 0 bases and the J gene lost 0 bases, with 9 bases spanning the gap. Germline V lookup: CDR1 SGHRS, CDR2 YFSETQ. This CDR3 comprises 15 residues. CDR3 region: CASSLDVTLNTEAFF. CDR3 nucleotides: TGCGCCAGCAGCTTGGACGTGACATTGAACACTGAAGCTTTCTTT.

V gene TRBV7-6 combines with J gene TRBJ2-1; tentatively, D is TRBD2 (5 bases). The CDR3 is 15 residues long. Germline CDR1 and CDR2: SGHVS and FNYEAQ. V was cut by 2 bases and J by 7 bases, with 15 bases left in between. The CDR3 here is CASSLNPSLGNEQFF. CDR3 sequence (DNA): TGTGCCAGCAGCTTAAACCCTAGCTTGGGGAATGAGCAGTTCTTC.

V gene TRBV27 combines with J gene TRBJ1-2, with 9 nucleotides matching TRBD1. Losses at the gene ends were 5 bases for V and 3 bases for J; bases not matched to a gene: 7. Germline CDR1 MNHEY, CDR2 SMNVEV (reference sequence). This CDR3 contains 15 residues. This CDR3 is CASSPPGQGYYGYTF. The DNA for the CDR3 is TGTGCCAGCAGTCCCCCCGGACAGGGGTACTATGGCTACACCTTC.

The rearrangement links TRBV27 to TRBJ2-1; D call uncertain. Germline CDR1 and CDR2: MNHEY and SMNVEV (reference sequence). This CDR3 has 11 residues. Deletions cut 8 bases from V and 8 bases from J, with 10 bases between. CDR3 loop: CASFTADEQFF. DNA of the CDR3: TGTGCCAGCTTTACGGCGGATGAGCAGTTCTTC.

This rearrangement joins TRBV6-1 to TRBJ2-3; 7 nucleotides agree with TRBD1. The V and J ends lost 2 bases and 4 bases, in that order; junction bases with no gene match: 12. Germline CDR1 reads MNHNS; CDR2 reads SASEGT. The CDR3 sequence is 17 residues long. The CDR3 is CASSEYLSGQASDTQYF. The CDR3 DNA is TGTGCCAGCAGTGAATACTTATCAGGACAGGCCTCAGATACGCAGTATTTT.

The chain carries TRBV19 and TRBJ2-1, with D possibly matching TRBD1 (6 bases). Germline lookup yields CDR1 LNHDA and CDR2 SQIVND (reference sequence). The length of the CDR3 is 15 residues. V was cut by 3 bases and J by 8 bases, with 17 bases left in between. CDR3: CASSMGLTGLDEQFF. The CDR3 DNA follows: TGTGCCAGTAGTATGGGCTTAACAGGGTTAGATGAGCAGTTCTTC.

V usage is TRBV19 and J usage is TRBJ2-1, with TRBD2 identical over 14 bases. The CDR3 loop spans 16 amino acids. Losses at the gene ends were 5 bases for V and 5 bases for J; bases not matched to a gene: 5. Germline CDR1 LNHDA, CDR2 SQIVND (reference sequence). The CDR3 coding sequence is TGTGCCAGTAGTCAGCCGGGACTAGCGGGGGACAATGAGCAGTTCTTC. Its protein product is CASSQPGLAGDNEQFF.

The V and J genes are TRBV3-1 and TRBJ2-5; D remains unclear. The CDR3 has 17 residues. CDR1 and CDR2 (germline): LGHDT, YNNKEL (reference sequence). V was shortened by 0 bases and J by 4 bases, with 18 bases between the two germline ends. The CDR3: CASSQDGRGAWGETQYF. DNA of the CDR3: TGTGCCAGCAGCCAAGATGGACGAGGAGCTTGGGGAGAGACCCAGTACTTC.

The rearrangement joins TRBV5-6 to TRBJ1-4, with D perhaps TRBD1 (5 bases). The V end lost 2 bases, the J end lost 8 bases, and 13 bases lay between the germline ends. CDR3 size: 14 residues. CDR1 is SGHDT, CDR2 YYEEEE, per germline. CDR3 residues: CASSLYQGGEKLFF. For the CDR3, the DNA is TGTGCCAGCAGCTTATACCAGGGAGGCGAAAAACTGTTTTTT.

The rearrangement links TRBV12-3 or TRBV12-4 to TRBJ2-4; no clear D gene. This CDR3 contains 13 residues. V dropped 3 bases and J dropped 8 bases, with 11 bases sitting between them. CDR3 DNA: TGTGCCAGCAGTTTTCAGGACGTAGACATTCAGTACTTC. It codes for CASSFQDVDIQYF.

This clonotype has a handful of counts. CDR3 DNA sequence: TGTGCCAGCAGCCCATGGGAGGGGGACAGGGTTCTATGGGAGCAGTACTTC. Amino acid sequence: CASSPWEGDRVLWEQYF. The rearrangement joins TRBV7-8 to TRBJ2-7, with 9 bases fitting TRBD1. V dropped 5 bases and J dropped 7; count of bases not matched to a gene: 18. The CDR3 is 17 amino acids. Germline V gene lookup returns CDR1 SGHVS and CDR2 FQNEAQ.

This clonotype was recorded many times. This sequence joins TRBV19 and TRBJ1-1, with D possibly TRBD1 on 5 matching bases. The CDR3 covers 15 residues. V lost 3 bases and J lost 3, with 14 bases in between. Looked up from germline, CDR1 is LNHDA and CDR2 is SQIVND (reference sequence). For the CDR3, the DNA is TGTGCCAGTAGTATGGGGACCCGAGGGGACACTGAAGCTTTCTTT. Protein: CASSMGTRGDTEAFF.